The subject of this entry is one T cell receptor beta chain. The source of the sample is a study of blood T cell repertoires in COVID-19. Germline V CDR1 and CDR2: MGHRA, YSYEKL. Trimming took 3 bases from V and 1 from J, leaving 12 bases between them. The CDR3 is made up of 15 amino acids. The method was immunoSEQ multiplex PCR; TCRdb's version includes in-frame clones alone and lacks a portion of them. The profile shows about 400,000 clones, 89% of them singletons. The rearrangement joins TRBV4-1 to TRBJ1-1; D is perhaps TRBD1 (6 bases). This receptor was taken from a man aged 35 to 55 with acute or convalescent COVID-19. The sample consisted of peripheral blood. The CDR3 protein is CASSQGRGQNTEAFF. The CDR3 DNA reads TGCGCCAGCAGCCAGGGTAGGGGACAGAACACTGAAGCTTTCTTT.